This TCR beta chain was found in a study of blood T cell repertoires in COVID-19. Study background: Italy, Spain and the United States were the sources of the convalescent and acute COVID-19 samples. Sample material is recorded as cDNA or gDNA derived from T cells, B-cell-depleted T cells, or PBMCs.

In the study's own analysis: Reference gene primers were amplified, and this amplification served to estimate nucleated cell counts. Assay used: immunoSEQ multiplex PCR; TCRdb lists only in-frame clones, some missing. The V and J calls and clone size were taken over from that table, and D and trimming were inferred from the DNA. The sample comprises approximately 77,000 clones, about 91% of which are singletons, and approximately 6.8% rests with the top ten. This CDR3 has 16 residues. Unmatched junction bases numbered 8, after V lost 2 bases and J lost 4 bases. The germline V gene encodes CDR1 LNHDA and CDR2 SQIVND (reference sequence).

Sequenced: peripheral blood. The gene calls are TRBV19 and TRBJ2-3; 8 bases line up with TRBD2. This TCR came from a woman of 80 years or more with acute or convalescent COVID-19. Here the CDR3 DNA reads TGTGCCAGTAGTATACGAACTAGCGGTCCTTCAGATACGCAGTATTTT. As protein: CASSIRTSGPSDTQYF. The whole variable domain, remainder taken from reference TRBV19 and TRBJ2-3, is DGGITQSPKYLFRKEGQNVTLSCEQNLNHDAMYWYRQDPGQGLRLIYYSQIVNDFQKGDIAEGYSVSREKKESFPLTVTSAQKNPTAFYLCASSIRTSGPSDTQYFGPGTRLTVL.